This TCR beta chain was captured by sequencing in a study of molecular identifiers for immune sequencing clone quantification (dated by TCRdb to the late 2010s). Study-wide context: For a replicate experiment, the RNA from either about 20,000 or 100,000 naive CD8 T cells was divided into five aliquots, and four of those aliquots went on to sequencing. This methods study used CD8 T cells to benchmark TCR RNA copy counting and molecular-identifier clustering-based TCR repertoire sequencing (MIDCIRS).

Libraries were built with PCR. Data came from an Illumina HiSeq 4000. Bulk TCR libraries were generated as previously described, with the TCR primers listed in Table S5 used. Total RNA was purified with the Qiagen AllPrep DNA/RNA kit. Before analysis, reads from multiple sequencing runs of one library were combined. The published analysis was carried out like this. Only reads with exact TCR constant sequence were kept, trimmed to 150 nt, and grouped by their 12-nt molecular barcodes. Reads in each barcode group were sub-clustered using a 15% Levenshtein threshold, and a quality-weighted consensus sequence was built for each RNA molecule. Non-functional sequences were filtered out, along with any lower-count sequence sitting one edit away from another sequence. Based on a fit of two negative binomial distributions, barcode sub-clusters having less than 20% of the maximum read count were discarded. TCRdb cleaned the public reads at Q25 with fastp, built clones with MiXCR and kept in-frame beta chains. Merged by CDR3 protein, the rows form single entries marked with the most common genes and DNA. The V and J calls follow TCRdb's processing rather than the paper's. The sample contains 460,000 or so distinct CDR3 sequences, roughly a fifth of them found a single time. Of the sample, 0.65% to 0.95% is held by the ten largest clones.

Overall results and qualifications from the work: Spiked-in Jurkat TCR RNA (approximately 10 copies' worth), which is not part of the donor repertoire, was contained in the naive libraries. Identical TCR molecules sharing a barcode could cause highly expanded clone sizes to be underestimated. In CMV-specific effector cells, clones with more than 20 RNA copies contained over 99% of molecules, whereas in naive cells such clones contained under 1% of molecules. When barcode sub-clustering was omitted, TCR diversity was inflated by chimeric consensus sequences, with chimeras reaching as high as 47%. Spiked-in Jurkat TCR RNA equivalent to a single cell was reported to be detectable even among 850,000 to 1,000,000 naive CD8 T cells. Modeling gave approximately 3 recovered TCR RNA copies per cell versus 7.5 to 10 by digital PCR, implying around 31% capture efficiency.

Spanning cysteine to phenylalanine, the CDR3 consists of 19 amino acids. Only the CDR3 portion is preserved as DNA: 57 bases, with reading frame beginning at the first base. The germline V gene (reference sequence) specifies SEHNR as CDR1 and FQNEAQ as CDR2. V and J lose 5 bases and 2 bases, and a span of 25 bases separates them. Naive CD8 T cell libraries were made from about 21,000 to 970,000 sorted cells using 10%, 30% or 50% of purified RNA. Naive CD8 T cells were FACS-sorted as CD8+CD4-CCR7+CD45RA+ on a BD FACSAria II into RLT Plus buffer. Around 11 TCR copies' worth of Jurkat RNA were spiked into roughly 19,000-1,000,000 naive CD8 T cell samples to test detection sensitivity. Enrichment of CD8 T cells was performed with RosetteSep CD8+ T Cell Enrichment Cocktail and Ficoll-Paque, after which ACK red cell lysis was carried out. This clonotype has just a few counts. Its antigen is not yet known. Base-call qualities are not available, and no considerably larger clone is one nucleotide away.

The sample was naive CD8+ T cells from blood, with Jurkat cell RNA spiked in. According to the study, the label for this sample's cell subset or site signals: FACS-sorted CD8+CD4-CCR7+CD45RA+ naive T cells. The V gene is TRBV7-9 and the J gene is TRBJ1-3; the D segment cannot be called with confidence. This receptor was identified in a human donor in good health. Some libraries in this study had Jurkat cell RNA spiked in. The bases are TGTGCCAGCAGCGGCTTGTTCCAGGTTGCCTTAGAAGCTGGAAACACCATATATTTT. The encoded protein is CASSGLFQVALEAGNTIYF. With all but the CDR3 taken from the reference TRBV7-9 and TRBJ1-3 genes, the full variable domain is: DTGVSQNPRHKITKRGQNVTFRCDPISEHNRLYWYRQTLGQGPEFLTYFQNEAQLEKSRLLSDRFSAERPKGSFSTLEIQRTEQGDSAMYLCASSGLFQVALEAGNTIYFGEGSWLTVV.